These T cell receptor beta chains were read from a single sample in a study of T-cell memory formation after mild COVID-19. TCRdb independently ran MiXCR on the 5' RACE reads; one entry per CDR3 protein. The repertoire holds 180,000 or so distinct CDR3 sequences, approximately 10% seen once, with roughly 3.8% in the top ten. The sample consisted of PBMCs or a T cell subset sorted from them (not recorded which). Receptor source: a man younger than 35 who had mild COVID-19 (a few samples of this study predate the infection). Cell type and time point are not known. CDR3s leave out the opening cysteine and the closing phenylalanine or tryptophan.

cdr3_length v_call cdr3_aa
13 TRBV9 ASSPQPGSYNEQF
15 TRBV10-3 AISSGTGLPSSEKLF
13 TRBV4-1 ASSQEVTGPDTQY
13 TRBV7-9 ASSLRERYQETQY
13 TRBV10-3 AISEGSGTEETQY
10 TRBV2 ASRGQYNEQF
18 TRBV4-1 ASSQDTVLSRRENTGELF
12 TRBV7-2 ASSLELGMGGYT
9 TRBV4-3 ASSQAGGYT
12 TRBV7-2 ASSSGTPKGTQY
13 TRBV9 ASSVSTSGANVLT
15 TRBV7-9 ASSLARGTSGPDTQY
14 TRBV5-1 ASSTGTRPDTDTQY
11 TRBV7-9 ASRSGGAETQY
9 TRBV12-3/TRBV12-4 ASSEWTKLF
14 TRBV20-1 SARGRTQGTNEKLF
14 TRBV7-8 ASSLARAALYNEQF
15 TRBV4-2 ASSQAVAGGNTGELF
12 TRBV12-3/TRBV12-4 ASSPGQGDNEQF
15 TRBV2 ASNRRSQSNYNSPLH
10 TRBV18 ASSERGGEQF
12 TRBV4-2 ASSQEGTGDSAF
13 TRBV20-1 SARQGSLNTGELF
13 TRBV28 ASSLSTGYNSPLH
10 TRBV5-6 ASNKFTDTQY
11 TRBV20-1 SARPPRNQPQH
12 TRBV6-1 AGRIGGGDEKLF
12 TRBV6-2/TRBV6-3 ASSYRYSNQPQH
12 TRBV5-6 ASSSDPSAGELF
11 TRBV4-1 ASSPRVGREAF
17 TRBV6-5 ASSYSAGTPDSGANVLT
12 TRBV7-6 ASSSGARHTEAF
12 TRBV2 ASSMASEADTQY
12 TRBV24-1 ATSDSTSADTQY
10 TRBV12-3/TRBV12-4 ASSFSGWELF
14 TRBV10-3 AISPGTSGGEETQY
10 TRBV4-3 ASSQEGRGYT
13 TRBV20-1 SARGSGDSYNEQF
10 TRBV6-6 ATTGGDEKLF